Listed below are T cell receptor beta chains from one sample, sequenced in a study of response to subunit inactivated influenza vaccine. TCRdb analysed the RT-PCR reads with MiXCR anew, one entry per CDR3 protein. The sample carries hundreds of thousands of distinct CDR3 sequences, about a sixth recorded once. The material was PBMCs from blood, obtained 11 to 12 days after vaccination. Source of these receptors: a man aged 45-65 years who received an inactivated influenza vaccine. The CDR3 runs from the conserved cysteine through the conserved F or W. Each record gives: D gene, J gene, V gene, clone size, CDR3 DNA, CDR3 protein. The D gene is left open where the match is weak. The listing skips clone size in some rows; elsewhere it reads once, few, many or a size class.

d_gene: -; j_gene: TRBJ1-4; v_gene: TRBV7-9; abundance: few; CDR3nt: TGTGCCAGCAGCTTAGCTGAAGGGGGTAACGAAAAACTGTTTTTT; CDR3aa: CASSLAEGGNEKLFF
d_gene: -; j_gene: TRBJ2-5; v_gene: TRBV7-2; abundance: -; CDR3nt: TGTGCCAGCGCCACTGTCAGAGGAATACAAGAGACCCAGTACTTC; CDR3aa: CASATVRGIQETQYF
d_gene: -; j_gene: TRBJ2-7; v_gene: TRBV4-1; abundance: -; CDR3nt: TGCGCCAGCAGCCAGAGTGTGGTTGCGCGGGCCTACGAGCAGTACTTC; CDR3aa: CASSQSVVARAYEQYF
d_gene: TRBD2; j_gene: TRBJ2-1; v_gene: TRBV11-1; abundance: -; CDR3nt: TGTGCCAGCAGCCATGGACAGGTTACGGGACTAGCGGGGTCTTCCTACAATGAGCAGTTCTTC; CDR3aa: CASSHGQVTGLAGSSYNEQFF
d_gene: -; j_gene: TRBJ2-2; v_gene: TRBV7-2; abundance: -; CDR3nt: TGTGCCAGCAGCTTAATGGTGAACACCGGGGAGCTGTTTTTT; CDR3aa: CASSLMVNTGELFF
d_gene: -; j_gene: TRBJ2-7; v_gene: TRBV20-1; abundance: few; CDR3nt: TGCAGTGCTAGAGACGACAGCAAGTCCTACGAGCAGTACTTC; CDR3aa: CSARDDSKSYEQYF
d_gene: -; j_gene: TRBJ1-2; v_gene: TRBV6-1; abundance: few; CDR3nt: TGTGCCAGCAGGGGGACTTTGAACTATGGCTACACCTTC; CDR3aa: CASRGTLNYGYTF
d_gene: -; j_gene: TRBJ2-7; v_gene: TRBV6-5; abundance: -; CDR3nt: TGTGCCAGCAGTTACGGCGGGACTCCCTACGAGCAGTACTTC; CDR3aa: CASSYGGTPYEQYF
d_gene: TRBD2; j_gene: TRBJ2-5; v_gene: TRBV28; abundance: -; CDR3nt: TGTGCCAGCAGACCTACTAGCGGGAGTGAGACCCAGTACTTC; CDR3aa: CASRPTSGSETQYF
d_gene: TRBD1; j_gene: TRBJ2-7; v_gene: TRBV27; abundance: many; CDR3nt: TGTGCCAGCAGTTTAGTAGGACAGGGTTCATCGGACGAGCAGTACTTC; CDR3aa: CASSLVGQGSSDEQYF
d_gene: -; j_gene: TRBJ2-3; v_gene: TRBV7-2; abundance: many; CDR3nt: TGTGCCAGCAGCTTAGGCACAGAAACAGATACGCAGTATTTT; CDR3aa: CASSLGTETDTQYF
d_gene: -; j_gene: TRBJ1-1; v_gene: TRBV5-1; abundance: -; CDR3nt: TGCGCCAGCAGAGAGGCGGGGAACACTGAAGCTTTCTTT; CDR3aa: CASREAGNTEAFF
d_gene: -; j_gene: TRBJ2-7; v_gene: TRBV18; abundance: few; CDR3nt: TGTGCCAGCTCACCGAAGAGACACGCGATCGGGTACGAGCAGTACTTC; CDR3aa: CASSPKRHAIGYEQYF